This T cell receptor beta chain was recorded in a study of T-cell memory formation after mild COVID-19. V lost 5 bases and J lost 0, with 11 bases in between. The CDR3 has 14 residues. CDR1 is SEHNR and CDR2 is FQNEAQ in the germline V gene (reference sequence). 5'RACE primed from the constant segment yielded TCR alpha and TCR beta cDNA libraries bearing sample barcodes and UMIs. TCRdb passed the 5' RACE reads through MiXCR, listing each CDR3 protein once. This sample has 110,000 or so distinct CDR3 sequences, with 22% found just once. The table lists this clonotype with a few counts. Its antigen is currently unknown. Overall study findings and caveats: Pre-infection memory held some responding clones, suggesting pre-existing cross-reactive T cells responded.

The rearrangement uses TRBV7-9 and TRBJ2-7; D perhaps matches TRBD2 (6 bases). The TCR sequence derives from a man aged 18 to 30 who had mild COVID-19 (a few samples of this study predate the infection). Cell type and time point are not known. Sequencing used PBMCs or a T cell subset sorted from them (not recorded which). The CDR3 spells CASSGDWSSYEQYV. The CDR3, as DNA: TGTGCCAGCAGCGGGGACTGGAGCTCCTACGAGCAGTACGTC.